The T cell receptor beta chain under discussion was sequenced for a study of human T cells and chemical hapten exposure. Across the study: Alopecia areata, totalis and universalis patients, mostly female, were included.

The sample holds a few counts of this clonotype. Time point: patch test 3, about 24 weeks after DPC sensitization. Regarding treatment: therapeutic diphenylcyclopropenone sensitization with weekly scalp DPC. MiXCR, applied by TCRdb to the RACE reads, yields one record per CDR3 protein. The sample yields about 160,000 distinct CDR3 sequences, roughly 26% seen once. The receptor was isolated from a woman between 18 and 29 years old with alopecia areata. Some clones in this sample may be carry-over from other donors' samples. The starting material was whole blood, obtained in connection with sensitization to the hapten diphenylcyclopropenone (DPC).

CDR3 residues: CASSTGHTMNTEAFF. The CDR3 nucleotides are TGTGCCAGCAGCACCGGACACACCATGAACACTGAAGCTTTCTTT. The V call is TRBV9, the J call TRBJ1-1; weak D call: TRBD1 (5 bases). CDR1 is SGDLS and CDR2 is YYNGEE in the germline V gene. Trimming cost V 4 bases and J 0 bases, with 13 bases left between them. The CDR3 contains 15 residues.